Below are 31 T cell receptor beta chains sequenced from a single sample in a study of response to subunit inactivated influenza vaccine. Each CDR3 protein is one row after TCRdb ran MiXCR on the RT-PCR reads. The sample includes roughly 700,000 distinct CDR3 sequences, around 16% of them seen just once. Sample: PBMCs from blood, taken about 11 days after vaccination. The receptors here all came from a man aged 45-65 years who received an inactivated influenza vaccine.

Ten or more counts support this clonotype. The CDR3 sequence: CASSRGQGDGNTIYF. In DNA form, the CDR3 reads TGTGCCAGCAGCCGAGGACAGGGGGACGGAAACACCATATATTTT. The chain is built from TRBV12-3 or TRBV12-4 and TRBJ1-3; the match to TRBD1 covers 10 bases. The CDR3 contains 15 residues. The ends lost 6 bases at V and 4 bases at J; junction bases unmatched: 6.

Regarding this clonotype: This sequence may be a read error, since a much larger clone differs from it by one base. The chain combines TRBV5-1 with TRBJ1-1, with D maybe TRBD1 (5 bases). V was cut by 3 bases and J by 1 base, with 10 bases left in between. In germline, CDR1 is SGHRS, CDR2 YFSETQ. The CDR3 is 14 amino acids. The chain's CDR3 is CASSSQGWNTEAFF. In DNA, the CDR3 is TGCGCCAGCAGCTCGCAGGGTTGGAACACTGAAGCTTTCTTT.

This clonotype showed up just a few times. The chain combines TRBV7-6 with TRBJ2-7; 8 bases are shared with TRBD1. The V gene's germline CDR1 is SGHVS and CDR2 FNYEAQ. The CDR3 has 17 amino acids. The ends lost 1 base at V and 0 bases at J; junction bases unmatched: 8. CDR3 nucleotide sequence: TGTGCCAGCAGCTTAGGTGTTTTACAGGGGGTCTCCTACGAGCAGTACTTC. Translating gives CASSLGVLQGVSYEQYF. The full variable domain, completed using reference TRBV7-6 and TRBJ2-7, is GAGVSQSPRYKVTKRGQDVALRCDPISGHVSLYWYRQALGQGPEFLTYFNYEAQQDKSGLPNDRFSAERPEGSISTLTIQRTEQRDSAMYRCASSLGVLQGVSYEQYFGPGTRLTVT.

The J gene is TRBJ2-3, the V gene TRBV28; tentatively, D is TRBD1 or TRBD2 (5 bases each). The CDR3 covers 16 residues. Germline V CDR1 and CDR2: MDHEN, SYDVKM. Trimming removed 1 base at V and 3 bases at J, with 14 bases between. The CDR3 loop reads CASSLLDLGETDTQYF. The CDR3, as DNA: TGTGCCAGCAGTTTATTGGATTTAGGGGAGACAGATACGCAGTATTTT.

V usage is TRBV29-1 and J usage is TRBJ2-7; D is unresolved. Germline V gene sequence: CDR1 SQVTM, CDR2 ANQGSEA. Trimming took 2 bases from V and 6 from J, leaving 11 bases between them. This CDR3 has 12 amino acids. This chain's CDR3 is CSVEFGSAEQYF. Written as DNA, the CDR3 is TGCAGCGTTGAATTTGGTAGTGCCGAGCAGTACTTC.

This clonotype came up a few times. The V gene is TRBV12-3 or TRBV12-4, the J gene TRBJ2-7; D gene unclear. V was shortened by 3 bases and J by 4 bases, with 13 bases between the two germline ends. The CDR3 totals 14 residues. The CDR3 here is CASSFREGEYEQYF. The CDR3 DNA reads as TGTGCCAGCAGTTTTAGGGAAGGAGAGTACGAGCAGTACTTC.

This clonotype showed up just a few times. As DNA, the CDR3 is TGTGCCACCAGCCCAGCGGGCACGCGCTCCTACAATGAGCAGTTCTTC. Translation: CATSPAGTRSYNEQFF. J is TRBJ2-1 and V is TRBV24-1; D may be TRBD2 (6 bases). CDR1 is KGHDR and CDR2 is SFDVKD in the germline V gene. The CDR3 runs 16 residues. V was clipped by 7 bases and J by 0 bases, with 15 bases between them.

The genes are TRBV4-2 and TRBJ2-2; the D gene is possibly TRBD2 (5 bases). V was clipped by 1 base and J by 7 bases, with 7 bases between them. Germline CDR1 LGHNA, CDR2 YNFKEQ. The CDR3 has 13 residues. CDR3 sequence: CASSQVGIGELFF. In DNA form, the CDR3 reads TGTGCCAGCAGCCAAGTCGGGATCGGGGAGCTGTTTTTT.

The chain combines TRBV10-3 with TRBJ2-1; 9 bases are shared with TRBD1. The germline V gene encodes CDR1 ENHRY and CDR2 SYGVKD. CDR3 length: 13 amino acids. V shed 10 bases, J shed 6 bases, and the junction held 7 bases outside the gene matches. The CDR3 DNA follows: TGTGCCACCGGCCGGGGACAGGGCAATGAGCAGTTCTTC. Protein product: CATGRGQGNEQFF.

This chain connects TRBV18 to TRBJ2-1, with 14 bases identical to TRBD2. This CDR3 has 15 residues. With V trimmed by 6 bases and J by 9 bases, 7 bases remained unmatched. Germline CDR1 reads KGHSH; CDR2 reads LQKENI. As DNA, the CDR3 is TGTGCCAGCTCCCAGGGACTAGCGGGAGTGCGTGAGCAGTTCTTC. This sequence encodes CASSQGLAGVREQFF.

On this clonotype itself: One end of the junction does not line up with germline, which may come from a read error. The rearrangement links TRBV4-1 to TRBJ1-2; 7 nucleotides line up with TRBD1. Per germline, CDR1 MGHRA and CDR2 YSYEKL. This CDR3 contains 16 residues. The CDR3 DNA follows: TGCGCCAGCAGCGAAGACAGGGCCCCCGTACGGGGCGGCTACACCTTC. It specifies CASSEDRAPVRGGYTF.

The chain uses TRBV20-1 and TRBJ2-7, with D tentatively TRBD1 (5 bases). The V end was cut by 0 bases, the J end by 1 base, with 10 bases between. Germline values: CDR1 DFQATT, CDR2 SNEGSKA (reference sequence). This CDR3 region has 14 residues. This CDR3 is CSARDRVLSYEQYF. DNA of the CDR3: TGCAGTGCTAGAGACAGGGTACTATCCTACGAGCAGTACTTC.

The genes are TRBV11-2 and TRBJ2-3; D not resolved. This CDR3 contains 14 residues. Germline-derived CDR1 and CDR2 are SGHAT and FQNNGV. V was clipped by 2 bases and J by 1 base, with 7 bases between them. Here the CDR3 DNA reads TGTGCCAGCAGCTTAATGCCAGGCACAGATACGCAGTATTTT. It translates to CASSLMPGTDTQYF.

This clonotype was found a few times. CDR3 DNA: TGCAGTGCTAGAGACAACAGGGTACCGGATACGCAGTATTTT. This gives the protein CSARDNRVPDTQYF. This chain joins TRBV20-1 and TRBJ2-3; possible D gene TRBD1, 6 bases. In germline, CDR1 is DFQATT, CDR2 SNEGSKA (reference sequence). V lost 0 bases to trimming and J lost 6 bases, with 13 bases between them. The CDR3 is made up of 14 amino acids.

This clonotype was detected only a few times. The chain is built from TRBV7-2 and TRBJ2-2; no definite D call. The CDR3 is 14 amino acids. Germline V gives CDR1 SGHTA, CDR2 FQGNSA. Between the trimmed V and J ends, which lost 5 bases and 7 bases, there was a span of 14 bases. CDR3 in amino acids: CASSTGHALGELFF. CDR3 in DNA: TGTGCCAGCAGCACGGGCCATGCACTCGGGGAGCTGTTTTTT.

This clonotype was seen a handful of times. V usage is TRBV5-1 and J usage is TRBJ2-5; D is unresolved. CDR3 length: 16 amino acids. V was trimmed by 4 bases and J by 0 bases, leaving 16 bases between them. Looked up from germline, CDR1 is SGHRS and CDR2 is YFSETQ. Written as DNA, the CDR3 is TGCGCCAGCAGCCCACGATATAGGGTTTACCAAGAGACCCAGTACTTC. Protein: CASSPRYRVYQETQYF.

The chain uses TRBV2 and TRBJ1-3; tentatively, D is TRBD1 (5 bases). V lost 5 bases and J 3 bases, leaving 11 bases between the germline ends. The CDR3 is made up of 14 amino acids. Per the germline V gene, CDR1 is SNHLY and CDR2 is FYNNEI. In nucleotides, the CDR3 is TGTGCCAGCAGTCTCGGGGCAGGTGGAAACACCATATATTTT. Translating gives CASSLGAGGNTIYF.

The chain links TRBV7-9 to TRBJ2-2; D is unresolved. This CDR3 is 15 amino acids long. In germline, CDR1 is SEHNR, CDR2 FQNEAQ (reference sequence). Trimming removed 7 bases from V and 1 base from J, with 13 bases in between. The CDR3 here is CASTSPGVNTGELFF. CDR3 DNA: TGTGCCAGCACTTCCCCTGGAGTGAACACCGGGGAGCTGTTTTTT.

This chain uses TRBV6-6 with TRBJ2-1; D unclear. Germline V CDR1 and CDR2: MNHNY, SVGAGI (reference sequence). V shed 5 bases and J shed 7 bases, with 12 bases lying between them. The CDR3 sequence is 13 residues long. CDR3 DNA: TGTGCCAGCAGTCGGACGGGTGCTAATGAGCAGTTCTTC. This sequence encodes CASSRTGANEQFF.

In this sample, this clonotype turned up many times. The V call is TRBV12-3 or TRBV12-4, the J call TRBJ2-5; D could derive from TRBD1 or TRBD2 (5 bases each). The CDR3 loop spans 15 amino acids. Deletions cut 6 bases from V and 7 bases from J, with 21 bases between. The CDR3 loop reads CASRVGGATQGTQYF. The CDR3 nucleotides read TGTGCCAGCAGAGTTGGGGGAGCCACTCAGGGGACCCAGTACTTC.

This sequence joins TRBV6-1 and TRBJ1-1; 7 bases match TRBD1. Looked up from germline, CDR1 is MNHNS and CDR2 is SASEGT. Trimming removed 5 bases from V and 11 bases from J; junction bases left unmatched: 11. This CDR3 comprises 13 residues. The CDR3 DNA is TGTGCCAGCAGTCCCCTCAGGGGGGGAAGGGCTTTCTTT. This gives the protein CASSPLRGGRAFF.

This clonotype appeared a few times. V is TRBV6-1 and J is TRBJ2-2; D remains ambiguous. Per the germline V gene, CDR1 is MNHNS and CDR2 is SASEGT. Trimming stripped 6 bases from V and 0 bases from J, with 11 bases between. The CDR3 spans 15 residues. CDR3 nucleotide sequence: TGTGCCAGCAGAGCCGGACCATCGAACACCGGGGAGCTGTTTTTT. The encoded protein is CASRAGPSNTGELFF.

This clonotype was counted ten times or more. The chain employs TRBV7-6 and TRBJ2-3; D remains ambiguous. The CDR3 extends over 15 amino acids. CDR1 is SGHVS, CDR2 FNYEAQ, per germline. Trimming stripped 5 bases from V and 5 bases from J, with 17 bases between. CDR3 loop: CASSPGLGVRDTQYF. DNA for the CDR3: TGTGCCAGCAGCCCAGGTCTCGGAGTTAGAGATACGCAGTATTTT.

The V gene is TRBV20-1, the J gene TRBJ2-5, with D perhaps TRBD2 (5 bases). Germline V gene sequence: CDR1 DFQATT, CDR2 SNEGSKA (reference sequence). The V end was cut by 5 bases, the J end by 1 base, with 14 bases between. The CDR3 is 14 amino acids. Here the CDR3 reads CSAVSRGIQETQYF. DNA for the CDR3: TGCAGTGCTGTCTCCCGGGGAATCCAAGAGACCCAGTACTTC.

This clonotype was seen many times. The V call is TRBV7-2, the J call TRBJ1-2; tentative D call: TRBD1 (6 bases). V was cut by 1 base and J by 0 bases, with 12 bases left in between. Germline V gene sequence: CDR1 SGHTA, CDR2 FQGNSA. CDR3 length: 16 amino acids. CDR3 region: CASSLEFRTANYGYTF. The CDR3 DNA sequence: TGTGCCAGCAGCTTAGAGTTTAGGACAGCTAACTATGGCTACACCTTC.

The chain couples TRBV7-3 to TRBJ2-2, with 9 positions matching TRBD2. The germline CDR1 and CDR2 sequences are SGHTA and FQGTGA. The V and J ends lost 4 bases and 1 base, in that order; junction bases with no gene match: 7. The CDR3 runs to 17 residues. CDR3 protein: CASSSRGGRENTGELFF. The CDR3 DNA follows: TGTGCCAGCAGCTCTCGGGGCGGGAGGGAGAACACCGGGGAGCTGTTTTTT.

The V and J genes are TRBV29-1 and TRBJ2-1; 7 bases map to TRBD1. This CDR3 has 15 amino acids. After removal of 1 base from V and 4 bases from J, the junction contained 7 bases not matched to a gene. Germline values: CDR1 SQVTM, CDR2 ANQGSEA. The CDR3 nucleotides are TGCAGCGTTGAAGTAGAGGACAGGCTATACAATGAGCAGTTCTTC. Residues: CSVEVEDRLYNEQFF.

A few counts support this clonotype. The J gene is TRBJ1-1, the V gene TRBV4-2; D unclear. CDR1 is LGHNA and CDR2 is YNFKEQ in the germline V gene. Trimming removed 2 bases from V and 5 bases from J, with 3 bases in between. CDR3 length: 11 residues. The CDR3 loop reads CASSQQTEAFF. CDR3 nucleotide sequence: TGTGCCAGCAGCCAACAAACTGAAGCTTTCTTT.

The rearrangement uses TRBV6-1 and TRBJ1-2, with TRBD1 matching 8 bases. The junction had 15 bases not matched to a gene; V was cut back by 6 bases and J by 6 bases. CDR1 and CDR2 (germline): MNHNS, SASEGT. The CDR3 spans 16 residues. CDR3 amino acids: CASSKTNTDRVDGYTF. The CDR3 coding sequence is TGTGCCAGCAGCAAAACCAATACGGACAGGGTCGATGGCTACACCTTC.

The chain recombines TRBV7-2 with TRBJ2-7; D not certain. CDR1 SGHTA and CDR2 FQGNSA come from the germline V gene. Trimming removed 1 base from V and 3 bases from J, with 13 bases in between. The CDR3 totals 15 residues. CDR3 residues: CASSLVVDPLYEQYF. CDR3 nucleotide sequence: TGTGCCAGCAGCTTAGTCGTGGATCCCCTCTACGAGCAGTACTTC.

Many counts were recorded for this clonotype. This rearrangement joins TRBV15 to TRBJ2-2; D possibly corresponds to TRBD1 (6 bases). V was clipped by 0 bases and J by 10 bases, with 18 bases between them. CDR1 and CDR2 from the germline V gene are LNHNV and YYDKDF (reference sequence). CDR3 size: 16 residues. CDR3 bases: TGTGCCACCAGCAGAGATAGTCAAAACAGGGCTCAGGAGCTGTTTTTT. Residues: CATSRDSQNRAQELFF.